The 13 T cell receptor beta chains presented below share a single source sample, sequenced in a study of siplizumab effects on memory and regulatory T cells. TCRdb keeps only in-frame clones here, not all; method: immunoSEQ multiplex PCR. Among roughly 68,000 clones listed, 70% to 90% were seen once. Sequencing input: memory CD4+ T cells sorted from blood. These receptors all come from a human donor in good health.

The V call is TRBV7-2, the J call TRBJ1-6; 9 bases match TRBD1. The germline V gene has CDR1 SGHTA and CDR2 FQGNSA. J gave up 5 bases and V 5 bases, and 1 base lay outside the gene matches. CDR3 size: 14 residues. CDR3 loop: CASSRTGDNSPLHF. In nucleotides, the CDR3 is TGTGCCAGCAGCCGGACAGGGGATAATTCACCCCTCCACTTT.

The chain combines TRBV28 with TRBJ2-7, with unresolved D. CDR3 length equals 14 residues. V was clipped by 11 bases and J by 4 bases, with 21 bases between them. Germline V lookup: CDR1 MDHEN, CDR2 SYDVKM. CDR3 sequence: CASQDGQSAYEQYF. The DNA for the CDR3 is TGTGCCTCCCAAGACGGTCAGTCGGCGTACGAGCAGTACTTC.

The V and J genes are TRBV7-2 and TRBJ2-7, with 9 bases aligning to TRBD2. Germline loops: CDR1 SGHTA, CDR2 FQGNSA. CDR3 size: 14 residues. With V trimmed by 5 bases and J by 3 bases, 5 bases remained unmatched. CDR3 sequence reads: CASSQTSGRYEQYF. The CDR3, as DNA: TGTGCCAGCAGCCAGACTAGCGGCCGCTACGAGCAGTACTTC.

Written as DNA, the CDR3 is TGTGCCAGCTCACCCGAAAGTAAAGGACCCGGGGGGGAGCAGTACTTC. Encoded protein: CASSPESKGPGGEQYF. The genes are TRBV18 and TRBJ2-7; 7 nucleotides align to TRBD2. The V segment lost 3 bases and the J segment 7 bases; nucleotides outside the gene matches: 15. The CDR3 covers 16 residues. Germline values: CDR1 KGHSH, CDR2 LQKENI.

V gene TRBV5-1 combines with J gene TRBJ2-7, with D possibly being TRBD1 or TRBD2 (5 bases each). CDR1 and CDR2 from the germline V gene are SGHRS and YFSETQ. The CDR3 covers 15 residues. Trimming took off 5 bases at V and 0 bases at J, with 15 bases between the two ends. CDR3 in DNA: TGCGCCAGCAGATTCACCCGGGACCACTCCTACGAGCAGTACTTC. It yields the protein CASRFTRDHSYEQYF.

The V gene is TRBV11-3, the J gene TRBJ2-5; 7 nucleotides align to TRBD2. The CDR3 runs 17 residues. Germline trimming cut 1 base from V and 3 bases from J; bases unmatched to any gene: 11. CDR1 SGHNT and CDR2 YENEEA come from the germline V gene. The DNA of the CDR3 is TGTGCCAGCAGCTTAGCACCCTCCCGCGGGGGTGAAGAGACCCAGTACTTC. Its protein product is CASSLAPSRGGEETQYF.

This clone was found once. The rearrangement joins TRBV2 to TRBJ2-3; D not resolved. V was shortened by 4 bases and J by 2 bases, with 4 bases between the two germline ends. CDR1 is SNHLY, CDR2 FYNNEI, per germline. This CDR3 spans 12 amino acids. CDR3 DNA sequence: TGTGCCAGCAGTGGGGACACAGATACGCAGTATTTT. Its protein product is CASSGDTDTQYF. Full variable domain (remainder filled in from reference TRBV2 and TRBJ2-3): EPEVTQTPSHQVTQMGQEVILRCVPISNHLYFYWYRQILGQKVEFLVSFYNNEISEKSEIFDDQFSVERPDGSNFTLKIRSTKLEDSAMYFCASSGDTDTQYFGPGTRLTVL.

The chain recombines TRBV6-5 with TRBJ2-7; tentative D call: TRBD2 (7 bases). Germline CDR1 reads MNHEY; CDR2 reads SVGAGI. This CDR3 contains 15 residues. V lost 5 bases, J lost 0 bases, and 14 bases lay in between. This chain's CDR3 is CASSGGGAYSYEQYF. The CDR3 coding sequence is TGTGCCAGCAGTGGTGGGGGGGCTTACTCCTACGAGCAGTACTTC.

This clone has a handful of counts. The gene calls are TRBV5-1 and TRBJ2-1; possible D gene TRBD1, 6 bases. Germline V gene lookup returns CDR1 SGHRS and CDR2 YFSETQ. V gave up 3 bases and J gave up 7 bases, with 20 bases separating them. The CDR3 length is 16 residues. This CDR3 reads CASSWAPGQNGNEQFF. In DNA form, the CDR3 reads TGCGCCAGCAGCTGGGCCCCGGGACAAAACGGGAATGAGCAGTTCTTC.

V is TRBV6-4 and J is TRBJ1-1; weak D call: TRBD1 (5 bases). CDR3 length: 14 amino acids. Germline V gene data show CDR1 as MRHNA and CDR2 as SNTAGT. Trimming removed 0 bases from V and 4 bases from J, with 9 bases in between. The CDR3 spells CASSDSPGITEAFF. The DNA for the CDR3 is TGTGCCAGCAGTGACTCCCCAGGGATCACTGAAGCTTTCTTT.

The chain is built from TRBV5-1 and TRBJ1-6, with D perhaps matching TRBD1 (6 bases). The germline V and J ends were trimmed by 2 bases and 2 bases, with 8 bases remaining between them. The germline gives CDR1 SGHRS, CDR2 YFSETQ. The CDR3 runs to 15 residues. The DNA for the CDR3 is TGCGCCAGCAGCTTACAGGGACCCTATAATTCACCCCTCCACTTT. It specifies CASSLQGPYNSPLHF. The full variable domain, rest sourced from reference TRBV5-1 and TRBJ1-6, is KAGVTQTPRYLIKTRGQQVTLSCSPISGHRSVSWYQQTPGQGLQFLFEYFSETQRNKGNFPGRFSGRQFSNSRSEMNVSTLELGDSALYLCASSLQGPYNSPLHFGNGTRLTVT.

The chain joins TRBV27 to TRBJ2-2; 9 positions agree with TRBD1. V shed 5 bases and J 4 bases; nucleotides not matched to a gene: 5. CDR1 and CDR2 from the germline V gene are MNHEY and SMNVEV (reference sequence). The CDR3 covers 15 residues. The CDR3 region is CASSNRDRVTGELFF. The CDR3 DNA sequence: TGTGCCAGCAGTAACCGGGACAGGGTCACCGGGGAGCTGTTTTTT.

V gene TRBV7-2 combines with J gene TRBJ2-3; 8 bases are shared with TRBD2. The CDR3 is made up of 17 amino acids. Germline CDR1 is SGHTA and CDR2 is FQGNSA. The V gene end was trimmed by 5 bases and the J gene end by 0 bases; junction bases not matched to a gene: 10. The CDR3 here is CASSQYLSGASTDTQYF. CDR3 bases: TGTGCCAGCAGCCAATATCTTAGCGGGGCAAGCACAGATACGCAGTATTTT.